The 20 T cell receptor beta chains in this list originate from one sample, sequenced in a study of post-analysis software for immune sequencing data (dated by TCRdb to the mid-2010s). Broader findings and caveats from the paper: Patients showed significantly higher frequencies than controls for about 5 TRBV segments, among them TRBV5-6, TRBV5-1 and TRBV20-1.

No antigen is known for these receptors. Library method: PCR. Reads for this sample came from an Illumina HiSeq 2500. To reduce PCR and sequencing biases, unique molecular identifiers were built into the TCR beta cDNA libraries. TCRdb ran its own pipeline on the public reads, namely fastp trimming at Q25 and MiXCR clone calling, and kept in-frame beta chains. Each CDR3 protein appears once, grouped with its most common genes and DNA. Present in this sample are around 500,000 distinct CDR3 sequences, approximately 34% of which were seen just once. The ten largest clonotypes hold under 7% of the sample. Sequenced sample: blood. The origin of the receptors is a girl aged 2-17 years with multiple sclerosis.

The DNA for the CDR3 is TGTGCCAGCCGACCAACGGGACAAAGCTATGGCTACACCTTC. Encoded protein: CASRPTGQSYGYTF. The rearrangement joins TRBV3-1 to TRBJ1-2, with D tentatively TRBD1 (6 bases). Between the trimmed V and J ends, which lost 8 bases and 4 bases, there was a span of 17 bases. The CDR3 covers 14 residues. CDR1 LGHDT and CDR2 YNNKEL come from the germline V gene (reference sequence). Filled out from reference TRBV3-1 and TRBJ1-2, the complete variable domain reads DTAVSQTPKYLVTQMGNDKSIKCEQNLGHDTMYWYKQDSKKFLKIMFSYNNKELIINETVPNRFSPKSPDKAHLNLHINSLELGDSAVYFCASRPTGQSYGYTFGSGTRLTVV.

J is TRBJ2-7 and V is TRBV20-1, with 9 positions matching TRBD2. Germline V CDR1 and CDR2: DFQATT, SNEGSKA (reference sequence). V lost 1 base, J lost 5 bases, and 9 bases stayed unmatched. The CDR3 runs to 15 residues. The DNA for the CDR3 is TGCAGTGCTAGAGCTGGAGCGGGGGGCACCGACGAGCAGTACTTC. Its translation: CSARAGAGGTDEQYF.

This clonotype has ten or more counts. The V call is TRBV12-3 or TRBV12-4, the J call TRBJ1-2, with D unresolved. Trimming removed 1 base from V and 6 bases from J, with 12 bases in between. The CDR3 extends over 14 amino acids. The CDR3 sequence: CASSLGYERNGYTF. The CDR3 bases are TGTGCCAGCAGTTTAGGGTATGAGAGAAATGGCTACACCTTC.

The J gene is TRBJ1-2, the V gene TRBV6-1; D remains ambiguous. The CDR3 sequence is 17 residues long. Germline values: CDR1 MNHNS, CDR2 SASEGT. V lost 5 bases and J lost 0, with 19 bases in between. CDR3 in amino acids: CASSPRNLHRSNYGYTF. The CDR3 region has the DNA TGTGCCAGCAGTCCCCGAAATTTGCACCGTTCTAACTATGGCTACACCTTC.

This chain joins TRBV4-2 and TRBJ1-6; no definite D call. Germline V gene data show CDR1 as LGHNA and CDR2 as YNFKEQ. CDR3 size: 15 residues. The germline V and J ends were trimmed by 8 bases and 5 bases, with 16 bases remaining between them. The CDR3 DNA reads as TGTGCCAGCGGGAGTCTCGACGGAGATAATTCACCCCTCCACTTT. This sequence encodes CASGSLDGDNSPLHF.

Concerning this clonotype itself: This may be a read error: a much more frequent sequence differs by one nucleotide. CDR3 coding DNA: TGCAGTGCTTTGACTGGGACTAGCGGGGTATCAGATACGCAGTATTTT. Residues: CSALTGTSGVSDTQYF. J is TRBJ2-3 and V is TRBV20-1; 13 nucleotides match TRBD2. The germline V gene has CDR1 DFQATT and CDR2 SNEGSKA (reference sequence). This CDR3 has 16 residues. Losses at the gene ends were 5 bases for V and 4 bases for J; bases not matched to a gene: 9.

This clonotype was seen a handful of times. The chain recombines TRBV7-2 with TRBJ2-5; the D is unclear. In germline, CDR1 is SGHTA, CDR2 FQGNSA. The V gene lost 5 bases and the J gene lost 5 bases, with 15 bases spanning the gap. The CDR3 spans 14 residues. The CDR3 DNA reads TGTGCCAGCAGCCGGGTCTTCGGGCGCGAGACCCAGTACTTC. Translating it yields CASSRVFGRETQYF.

The V and J genes are TRBV10-3 and TRBJ1-1; D might be TRBD1 (5 bases). Trimming removed 7 bases from V and 6 bases from J, with 18 bases in between. This CDR3 region has 14 residues. Germline CDR1 is ENHRY and CDR2 is SYGVKD. The CDR3 is CAITESGSIAEAFF. DNA of the CDR3: TGTGCCATCACCGAATCAGGGAGTATCGCTGAAGCTTTCTTT.

This clonotype was picked up a small number of times. The chain is built from TRBV29-1 and TRBJ2-7; no clear D gene. V shed 5 bases and J shed 3 bases, with 8 bases lying between them. Germline CDR1 SQVTM, CDR2 ANQGSEA. The CDR3 runs 11 residues. DNA of the CDR3: TGCAGCGTTTTTGCCGGCTACGAGCAGTACTTC. Amino acids: CSVFAGYEQYF.

V and J are TRBV5-6 and TRBJ2-7, with D perhaps TRBD2 (5 bases). Trimming took 2 bases from V and 0 from J, leaving 12 bases between them. The CDR3 length is 15 residues. From germline, CDR1 is SGHDT and CDR2 YYEEEE. In DNA form, the CDR3 reads TGTGCCAGCAGCTTTTTAGCGAGGATCTCCTACGAGCAGTACTTC. Amino acid sequence: CASSFLARISYEQYF.

V usage is TRBV25-1 and J usage is TRBJ2-5, with D perhaps TRBD1 or TRBD2 (5 bases each). The CDR3 contains 14 residues. Trimming stripped 6 bases from V and 2 bases from J, with 13 bases between. Germline CDR1 is MGHDK and CDR2 is SYGVNS. CDR3 residues: CASRGVGPQETQYF. The CDR3 nucleotides read TGTGCCAGCAGGGGGGTAGGCCCGCAAGAGACCCAGTACTTC.

J is TRBJ2-3 and V is TRBV20-1, with D unclear. V dropped 3 bases and J dropped 11 bases, with 12 bases sitting between them. The CDR3 runs 11 residues. CDR1 DFQATT and CDR2 SNEGSKA come from the germline V gene (reference sequence). The CDR3 spells CSARQAQRQYF. The CDR3 DNA is TGCAGTGCTAGGCAGGCCCAGAGGCAGTATTTT.

The gene calls are TRBV3-1 and TRBJ2-7, with 7 bases that match TRBD1. Trimming removed 2 bases from V and 2 bases from J; junction bases left unmatched: 6. CDR3 length equals 15 residues. Germline assignment: CDR1 LGHDT and CDR2 YNNKEL (reference sequence). DNA of the CDR3: TGTGCCAGCAGCCAATTCAGGGGGACCCCCTACGAGCAGTACTTC. Amino acid sequence: CASSQFRGTPYEQYF.

The chain links TRBV7-9 to TRBJ1-2; 10 bases agree with TRBD1. CDR3 size: 15 residues. Germline CDR1 and CDR2: SEHNR and FQNEAQ (reference sequence). V was clipped by 4 bases and J by 3 bases; unmatched bases: 5. The DNA for the CDR3 is TGTGCCAGCAGCTCTAGGGGGACAGGGGACTATGGCTACACCTTC. Residues: CASSSRGTGDYGYTF.

The chain links TRBV7-3 to TRBJ1-2, with unresolved D. In germline, CDR1 is SGHTA, CDR2 FQGTGA. There are 15 residues in the CDR3. V shed 1 base and J shed 0 bases, with 9 bases lying between them. The CDR3 bases are TGTGCCAGCAGCTTAAAGCTCAAGGCTAACTATGGCTACACCTTC. Residues: CASSLKLKANYGYTF.

This chain connects TRBV11-1 to TRBJ2-1, with D possibly being TRBD2 (7 bases). V gave up 5 bases and J gave up 10 bases, with 21 bases separating them. The length of the CDR3 is 15 residues. Germline CDR1 and CDR2: SGHAT and FQDESV (reference sequence). The CDR3: CASSHDWGGHQEQFF. CDR3 sequence (DNA): TGTGCCAGCAGCCACGACTGGGGGGGGCACCAGGAGCAGTTCTTC.

This clonotype occurred a few times. The V call is TRBV15, the J call TRBJ2-7; tentatively, D is TRBD2 (5 bases). CDR3 length equals 13 residues. Between the trimmed V and J ends, which lost 1 base and 3 bases, there was a span of 7 bases. Germline CDR1 and CDR2: LNHNV and YYDKDF (reference sequence). DNA for the CDR3: TGTGCCACCAGCAGAGGACGGGACTACGAGCAGTACTTC. Translation gives CATSRGRDYEQYF.

This clonotype was seen a few times. The chain uses TRBV6-1 and TRBJ2-1; 12 positions match TRBD2. Per the germline V gene, CDR1 is MNHNS and CDR2 is SASEGT. The CDR3 loop spans 18 amino acids. V lost 6 bases to trimming and J lost 0 bases; unmatched junction nucleotides: 9. CDR3 sequence (DNA): TGTGCCAGCAGGCGGACTAGCGGGGCGCGTAGCTCCTACAATGAGCAGTTCTTC. Amino acids: CASRRTSGARSSYNEQFF.

This clonotype was counted between two and nine times. This chain links TRBV4-1 with TRBJ1-2; D gene uncertain. This CDR3 contains 16 residues. Germline CDR1 and CDR2: MGHRA and YSYEKL. Trimming took off 0 bases at V and 5 bases at J, with 16 bases between the two ends. The CDR3 DNA is TGCGCCAGCAGCCAAGATGCCCTATTCGGGCCATATGGCTACACCTTC. This translates into CASSQDALFGPYGYTF.

This chain joins TRBV7-9 and TRBJ1-1; D gene ambiguous. V dropped 5 bases and J dropped 9 bases, with 16 bases sitting between them. This CDR3 is 13 amino acids long. Germline values: CDR1 SEHNR, CDR2 FQNEAQ (reference sequence). The CDR3 protein is CASSGETLSKAFF. In DNA form, the CDR3 reads TGTGCCAGCAGCGGAGAGACACTCTCAAAAGCTTTCTTT.